This T cell receptor beta chain is drawn from a study of T cells expressing NK-cell markers. The study's findings and limits: CD8+ T cells in 5 or 6 donors included dominant NKG2C+ clonotypes at roughly 1.0-7.0%.

Points on this clonotype: The antigen is unknown.

With UMIs, 5'RACE template switching was used to make TCR beta cDNA. TCRdb reanalyzed the 5' RACE reads and collapses them to one entry per CDR3 protein, without DNA. This table lists hundreds of thousands of distinct CDR3 sequences. Germline V gene sequence: CDR1 LNHNV, CDR2 YYDKDF (reference sequence). The CDR3 is 16 residues long. This receptor was identified in a man aged 18 to 30 in good health. Input material: blood T cells: a sorted CD56 or NKG2C T cell subset, CD4+ or CD8+ T cells, or bulk PBMC T cells (not recorded which). V usage is TRBV15 and J usage is TRBJ2-3; the D call of TRBD2 rests on TCRdb alone, since no DNA is present to check it. The CDR3 loop reads CATSPRRSGGTDTQYF. Looking up the rest from reference TRBV15 and TRBJ2-3 gives the full variable domain: DAMVIQNPRYQVTQFGKPVTLSCSQTLNHNVMYWYQQKSSQAPKLLFHYYDKDFNNEADTPDNFQSRRPNTSFCFLDIRSPGLGDTAMYLCATSPRRSGGTDTQYFGPGTRLTVL.